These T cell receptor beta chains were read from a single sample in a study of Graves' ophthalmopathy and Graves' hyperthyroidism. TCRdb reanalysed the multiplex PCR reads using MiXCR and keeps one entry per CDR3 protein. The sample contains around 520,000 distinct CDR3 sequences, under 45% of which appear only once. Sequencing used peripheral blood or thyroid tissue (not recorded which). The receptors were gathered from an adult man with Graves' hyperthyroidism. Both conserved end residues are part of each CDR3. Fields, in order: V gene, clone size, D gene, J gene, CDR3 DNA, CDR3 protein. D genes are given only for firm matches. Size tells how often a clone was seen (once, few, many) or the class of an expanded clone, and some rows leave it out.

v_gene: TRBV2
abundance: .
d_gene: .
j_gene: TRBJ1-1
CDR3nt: TGTGCCAGCATAAGGGGGTTGAACACTGAAGCTTTCTTT
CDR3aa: CASIRGLNTEAFF

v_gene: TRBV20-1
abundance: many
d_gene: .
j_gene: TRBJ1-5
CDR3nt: TGCAGTGCTAAACCCCGGGGTAATCAGCCCCAGCATTTT
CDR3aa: CSAKPRGNQPQHF

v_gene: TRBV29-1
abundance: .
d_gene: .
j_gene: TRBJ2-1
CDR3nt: TGCAGCGAGAGGTGGGGTGATGAGCAGTTCTTC
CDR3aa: CSERWGDEQFF

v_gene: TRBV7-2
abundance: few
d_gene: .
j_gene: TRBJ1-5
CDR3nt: TGTGCCAGCAGTTACTCCTTGCAGGGGAATCAGCCCCAGCATTTT
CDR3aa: CASSYSLQGNQPQHF

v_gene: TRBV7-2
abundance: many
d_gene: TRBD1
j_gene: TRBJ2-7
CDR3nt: TGTGCCAGCAGCTTATCTCAGGGGGCGTCCTACGAGCAGTACTTC
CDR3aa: CASSLSQGASYEQYF

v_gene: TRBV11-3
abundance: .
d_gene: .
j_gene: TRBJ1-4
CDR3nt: TGTGCCAGCAGTCCGGGCAGGGCTGCAACTAATGAAAAACTGTTTTTT
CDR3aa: CASSPGRAATNEKLFF

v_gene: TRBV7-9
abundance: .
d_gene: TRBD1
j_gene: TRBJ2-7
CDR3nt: TGTGCCAGCGGGAACAGGGGGGACTACGAGCAGTACTTC
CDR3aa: CASGNRGDYEQYF

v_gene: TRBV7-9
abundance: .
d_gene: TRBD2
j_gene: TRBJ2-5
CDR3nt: TGTGCCAGCAGACACGGGAGGGGGGGGTCCACAGATACGCAGTACTTC
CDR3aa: CASRHGRGGSTDTQYF

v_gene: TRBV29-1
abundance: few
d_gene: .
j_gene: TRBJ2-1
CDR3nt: TGCAGCGTTGCTAGGGACAATGAGCAGTTCTTC
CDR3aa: CSVARDNEQFF

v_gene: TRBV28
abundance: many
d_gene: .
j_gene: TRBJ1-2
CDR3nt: TGTGCCAGCAGCCCCTCGGGTGGTAACTATGGCTACACCTTC
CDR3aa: CASSPSGGNYGYTF

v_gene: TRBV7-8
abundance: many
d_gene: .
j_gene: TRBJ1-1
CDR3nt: TGTGCCAGCAGCTTATCGGGGGATAGGGCTTTCTTT
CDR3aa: CASSLSGDRAFF

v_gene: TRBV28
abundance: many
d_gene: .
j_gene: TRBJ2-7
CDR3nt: TGTGCCAGCAGCAGAGGACAGTTCCCTACCTACGAGCAGTACTTC
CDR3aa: CASSRGQFPTYEQYF

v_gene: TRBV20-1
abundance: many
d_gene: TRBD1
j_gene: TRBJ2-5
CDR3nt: TGCAGTGCTGGTCAGGGACAGCCTAAAGAGACCCAGTACTTC
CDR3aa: CSAGQGQPKETQYF

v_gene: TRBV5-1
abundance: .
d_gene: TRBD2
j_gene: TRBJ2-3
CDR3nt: TGTGCCAGCAGCTTACCCCTAGGCGGGGGGACCACTACAGATACGCAGTATTTT
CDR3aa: CASSLPLGGGTTTDTQYF

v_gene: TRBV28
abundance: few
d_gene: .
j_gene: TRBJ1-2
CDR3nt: TGTGCCAGCAGTTATGACATTGCAGCGCCCACTAACTATGGCTACACCTTC
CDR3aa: CASSYDIAAPTNYGYTF